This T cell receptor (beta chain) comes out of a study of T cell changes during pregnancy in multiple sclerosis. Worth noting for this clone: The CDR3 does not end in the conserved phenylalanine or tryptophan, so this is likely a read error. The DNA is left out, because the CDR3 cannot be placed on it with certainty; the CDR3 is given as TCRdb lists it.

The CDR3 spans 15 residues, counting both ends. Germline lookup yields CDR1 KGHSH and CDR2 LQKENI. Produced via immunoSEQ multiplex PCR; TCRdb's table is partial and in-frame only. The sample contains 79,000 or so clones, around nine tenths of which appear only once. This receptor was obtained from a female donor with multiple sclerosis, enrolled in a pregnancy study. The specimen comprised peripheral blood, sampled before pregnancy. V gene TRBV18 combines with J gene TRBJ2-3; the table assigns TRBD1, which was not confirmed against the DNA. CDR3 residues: CASSPRLGTGRVLMT.